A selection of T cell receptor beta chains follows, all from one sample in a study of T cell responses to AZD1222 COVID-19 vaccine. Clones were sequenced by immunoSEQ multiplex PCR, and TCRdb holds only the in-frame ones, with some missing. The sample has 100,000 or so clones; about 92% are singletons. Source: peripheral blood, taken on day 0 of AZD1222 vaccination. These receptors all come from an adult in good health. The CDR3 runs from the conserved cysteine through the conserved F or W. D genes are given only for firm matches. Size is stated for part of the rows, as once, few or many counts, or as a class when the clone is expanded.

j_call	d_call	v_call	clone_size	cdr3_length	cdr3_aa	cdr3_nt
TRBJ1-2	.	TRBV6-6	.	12	CASSLDSYGYTF	TGTGCCAGCAGCCTGGACAGCTATGGCTACACCTTC
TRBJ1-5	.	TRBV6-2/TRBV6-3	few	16	CASSYGDSYSNQPQHF	TGTGCCAGCAGTTACGGAGACAGTTATAGCAATCAGCCCCAGCATTTT
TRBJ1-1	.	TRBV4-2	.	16	CASSQAERAMRTEAFF	TGTGCCAGCAGCCAAGCGGAACGGGCAATGAGGACTGAAGCTTTCTTT
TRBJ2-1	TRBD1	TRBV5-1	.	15	CASSAGQGYVNEQFF	TGCGCCAGCAGCGCGGGACAGGGTTACGTCAATGAGCAGTTCTTC
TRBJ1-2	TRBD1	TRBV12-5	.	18	CASGFPSGTGAPDYGYTF	TGTGCTAGTGGTTTCCCATCCGGGACAGGAGCCCCTGACTATGGCTACACCTTC
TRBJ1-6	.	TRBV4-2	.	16	CASSPNPGQPNSPLHF	TGTGCCAGCAGCCCGAATCCAGGACAGCCAAATTCACCCCTCCACTTT
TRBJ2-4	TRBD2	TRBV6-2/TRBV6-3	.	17	CASSYSIAGGTKNIQYF	TGTGCCAGCAGTTACTCGATAGCGGGAGGGACCAAAAACATTCAGTACTTC
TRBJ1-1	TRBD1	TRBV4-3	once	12	CASSQYRGEAFF	TGCGCCAGCAGCCAGTACAGGGGGGAAGCTTTCTTT
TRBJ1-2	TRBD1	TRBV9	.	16	CASSVAVDREDYGYTF	TGTGCCAGCAGCGTAGCAGTCGACAGGGAGGACTATGGCTACACCTTC
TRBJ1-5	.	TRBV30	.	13	CAWRPGGNQPQHF	TGTGCCTGGCGCCCAGGGGGCAATCAGCCCCAGCATTTT
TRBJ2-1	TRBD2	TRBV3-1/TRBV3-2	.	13	CASSQREPNEQFF	TGTGCCAGCAGTCAGCGGGAGCCCAATGAGCAGTTCTTC
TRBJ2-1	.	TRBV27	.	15	CASSFVQGSYNEQFF	TGTGCCAGCAGTTTCGTACAGGGCTCCTACAATGAGCAGTTCTTC
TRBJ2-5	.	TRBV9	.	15	CASSVGVRRQETQYF	TGTGCCAGCAGCGTAGGGGTTAGGCGTCAAGAGACCCAGTACTTC
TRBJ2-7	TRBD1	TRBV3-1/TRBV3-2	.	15	CASSLPGQGGSEQYF	TGTGCCAGCAGCCTGCCGGGACAGGGGGGGTCGGAGCAGTACTTC
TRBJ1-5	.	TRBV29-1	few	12	CSVEEGNQPQHF	TGCAGCGTTGAGGAGGGGAATCAGCCCCAGCATTTT
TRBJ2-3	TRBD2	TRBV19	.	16	CASSINPREGRDTQYF	TGTGCCAGTAGTATAAACCCGCGGGAGGGCCGGGATACGCAGTATTTT
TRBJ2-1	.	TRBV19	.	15	CASRPRWGGHDEQFF	TGTGCCAGTAGGCCGAGGTGGGGGGGCCATGATGAGCAGTTCTTC
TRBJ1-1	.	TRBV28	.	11	CASSLVGEAFF	TGTGCCAGCAGTTTAGTGGGGGAAGCTTTCTTT
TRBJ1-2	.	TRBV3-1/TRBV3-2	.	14	CASSQGEGKAGYTF	TGTGCCAGCAGCCAAGGGGAGGGTAAAGCTGGCTACACCTTC
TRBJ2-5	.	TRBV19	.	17	CASSMFSGTDRQETQYF	TGTGCCAGTAGTATGTTTTCCGGAACCGACCGTCAAGAGACCCAGTACTTC
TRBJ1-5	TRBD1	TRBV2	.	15	CASRGQGRDNQPQHF	TGTGCCAGCAGGGGACAGGGAAGGGACAATCAGCCCCAGCATTTT
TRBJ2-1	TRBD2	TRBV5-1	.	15	CASSLGASGKNEQFF	TGCGCCAGCAGCTTGGGCGCTAGCGGGAAGAATGAGCAGTTCTTC
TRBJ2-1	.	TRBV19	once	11	CASSIRWAQFF	TGTGCCAGTAGTATTCGTTGGGCGCAGTTCTTC
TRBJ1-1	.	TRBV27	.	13	CASSSRTALQAFF	TGTGCCAGCAGTTCAAGGACAGCCCTACAAGCTTTCTTT
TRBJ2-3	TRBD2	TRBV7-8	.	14	CASSLTSGTDTQYF	TGTGCCAGCAGCTTGACTAGCGGGACAGATACGCAGTATTTT
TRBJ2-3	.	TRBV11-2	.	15	CASSLDPSEVDTQYF	TGTGCCAGCAGCTTAGACCCTAGCGAAGTAGATACGCAGTATTTT
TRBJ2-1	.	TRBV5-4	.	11	CASSLAFEQFF	TGTGCCAGCAGCTTGGCTTTTGAGCAGTTCTTC
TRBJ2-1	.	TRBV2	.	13	CASSEWTGNEQFF	TGTGCCAGCAGTGAATGGACGGGAAATGAGCAGTTCTTC
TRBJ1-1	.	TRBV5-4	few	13	CASSFSQNTEAFF	TGTGCCAGCAGCTTTTCCCAGAACACTGAAGCTTTCTTT
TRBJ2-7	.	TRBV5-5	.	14	CASSLAWADYEQYF	TGTGCCAGCAGCTTGGCATGGGCAGACTACGAGCAGTACTTC
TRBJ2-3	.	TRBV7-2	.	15	CASSFGRGVTDTQYF	TGTGCCAGCAGCTTTGGGCGGGGCGTCACAGATACGCAGTATTTT
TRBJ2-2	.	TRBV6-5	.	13	CASSPILGGELFF	TGTGCCAGCAGTCCAATCCTAGGGGGGGAGCTGTTTTTT
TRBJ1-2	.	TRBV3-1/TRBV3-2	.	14	CASSPLAREKGYTF	TGTGCCAGCAGTCCGCTCGCGAGGGAAAAAGGCTACACCTTC
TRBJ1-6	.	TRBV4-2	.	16	CASSQRWHADGSPLHF	TGTGCCAGCAGCCAGAGGTGGCACGCTGATGGGTCACCCCTCCACTTT
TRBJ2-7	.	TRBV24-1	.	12	CATSDLSNEQYF	TGTGCCACCAGTGACCTTTCTAACGAGCAGTACTTC
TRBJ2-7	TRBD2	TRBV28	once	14	CASSQTSGLYEQYF	TGTGCCAGCAGCCAAACTAGCGGGCTCTACGAGCAGTACTTC
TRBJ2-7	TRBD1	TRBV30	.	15	CAWSDVGTGAREQYF	TGTGCCTGGAGTGATGTTGGGACAGGGGCCCGCGAGCAGTACTTC
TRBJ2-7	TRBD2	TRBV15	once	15	CATSRGGSGSHEQYF	TGTGCCACCAGCAGAGGGGGGAGCGGGAGCCACGAGCAGTACTTC
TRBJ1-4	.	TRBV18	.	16	CASSPGTGLHYEKLFF	TGTGCCAGCTCTCCTGGGACCGGTCTTCACTATGAAAAACTGTTTTTT
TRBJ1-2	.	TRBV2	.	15	CASTELMGGLDGYTF	TGTGCCAGCACCGAACTAATGGGGGGGTTAGATGGCTACACCTTC
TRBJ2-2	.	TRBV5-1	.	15	CASTVQGVDTGELFF	TGCGCCAGCACCGTACAGGGCGTGGACACCGGGGAGCTGTTTTTT
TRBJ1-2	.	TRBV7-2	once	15	CASSLEVSANYGYTF	TGTGCCAGCAGCTTAGAGGTGTCAGCTAACTATGGCTACACCTTC
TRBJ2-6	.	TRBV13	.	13	CASSTLRANVLTF	TGTGCCAGCAGCACGTTGAGGGCCAACGTCCTGACTTTC
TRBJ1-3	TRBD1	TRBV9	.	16	CASSVARQGGGNTIYF	TGTGCCAGCAGCGTCGCCAGACAGGGAGGTGGAAACACCATATATTTT
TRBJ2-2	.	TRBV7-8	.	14	CASSFSTNTGELFF	TGTGCCAGCAGCTTTTCAACGAACACCGGGGAGCTGTTTTTT
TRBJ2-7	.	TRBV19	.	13	CASSIGVAYEQYF	TGTGCCAGTAGTATCGGCGTTGCCTACGAGCAGTACTTC